This paragraph covers one T cell receptor beta chain sequence. TCRdb ran MiXCR on the RT-PCR reads and lists one entry per CDR3 protein. The sample contains 15,000 to 20,000 distinct CDR3 sequences, approximately 30% of which appear only once. The data were obtained in a study of patients and donors after allogeneic stem cell transplantation. Germline CDR1 reads SGHVS; CDR2 reads FNYEAQ. The ends lost 0 bases at V and 5 bases at J; junction bases unmatched: 5. CDR3 length equals 16 residues. This chain uses TRBV7-6 with TRBJ2-1; 9 positions match TRBD2. The clonotype was recovered from a human donor who was either an allogeneic HSCT recipient or a stem cell or donor lymphocyte infusion donor (not recorded which). It is not recorded whose cells these are; they may come from a transplant donor. Sequencing was carried out using blood, either unsorted or a sorted T cell fraction (not recorded which). The CDR3, as DNA: TGTGCCAGCAGCTTAGCCGGACTAGCGCTGGACAATGAGCAGTTCTTC. Amino acid sequence: CASSLAGLALDNEQFF.